The clone carrying this T cell receptor (beta chain) was found many times. TCRdb independently ran MiXCR on the reads; one entry per CDR3 protein. The data show 60,000 to 75,000 distinct CDR3 sequences, under 5% seen once. The source of the sample is a study of T cell repertoires in cytomegalovirus infection. Study details: CMV infection together with matching HLA type was indicated by public TCR beta signatures.

Germline V gives CDR1 LNHNV, CDR2 YYDKDF (reference sequence). This CDR3 has 13 amino acids. V was trimmed by 0 bases and J by 1 base, leaving 4 bases between them. This receptor was taken from a human donor in good health (CMV status not recorded). Some clones in this sample may be carry-over from other donors' samples. The chain has TRBV15 and TRBJ2-7, with D unclear. Sequencing was done on a sample of PBMCs. For the CDR3, the DNA is TGTGCCACCAGCAGAGAAGTGTCCTACGAGCAGTACTTC. This gives the protein CATSREVSYEQYF.